Listed below are T cell receptor beta chains from one sample, sequenced in a study of T-cell memory formation after mild COVID-19. In TCRdb, the 5' RACE reads were re-called with MiXCR into one record per CDR3 protein. This sample carries some 310,000 distinct CDR3 sequences, 20% to 25% of them seen once, and the ten largest clones take about 21%. Input material: PBMCs or a T cell subset sorted from them (not recorded which). The receptors were gathered from a man aged 18 to 35 who had mild COVID-19 (a few samples of this study predate the infection). Cell type and time point are not known. CDR3s include the opening cysteine and the closing phenylalanine or tryptophan. D genes are given only for firm matches. Some rows mark clone size as missing; the rest say once, few, many or name a class of expanded clone.

CDR3aa,CDR3nt,abundance,d_gene,j_gene,len,v_gene
CASSFSTRYRVSYEQYF,TGTGCCAGCAGCTTTTCGACGAGATACAGGGTTTCCTACGAGCAGTACTTC,-,-,TRBJ2-7,17,TRBV7-8
CASSLDNSNQPQHF,TGTGCCAGCAGCTTGGATAACAGCAATCAGCCCCAGCATTTT,-,-,TRBJ1-5,14,TRBV7-2
CASSRGVGRNEQFF,TGCGCCAGCAGCCGTGGAGTAGGCCGGAATGAGCAGTTCTTC,-,-,TRBJ2-1,14,TRBV5-1
CASSLAGQAKNIQYF,TGCGCCAGCAGCCTAGCGGGGCAAGCCAAAAACATTCAGTACTTC,few,TRBD2,TRBJ2-4,15,TRBV4-1
CASSSGLAGGPLVQETQYF,TGCGCCAGCAGCTCGGGACTAGCGGGGGGGCCACTGGTTCAAGAGACCCAGTACTTC,few,TRBD2,TRBJ2-5,19,TRBV5-1
CASSLGGGGVETQYF,TGTGCCAGCAGCTTAGGGGGGGGTGGAGTGGAGACCCAGTACTTC,-,TRBD2,TRBJ2-5,15,TRBV7-2
CASSLLWGRGYGYTF,TGTGCCAGCAGCCTTCTCTGGGGGCGAGGCTATGGCTACACCTTC,-,-,TRBJ1-2,15,TRBV7-9
CASSPGDRAYEQYF,TGTGCCAGCAGCCCAGGGGACAGGGCCTACGAGCAGTACTTC,-,TRBD1,TRBJ2-7,14,TRBV9
CASTLAGGSNYGYTF,TGTGCCAGTACCTTGGCAGGGGGAAGTAACTATGGCTACACCTTC,few,TRBD1,TRBJ1-2,15,TRBV9
CASSLDLAGIQTPHNEQFF,TGTGCCAGCAGCTTAGATCTAGCGGGGATACAAACACCCCACAATGAGCAGTTCTTC,-,TRBD2,TRBJ2-1,19,TRBV7-6
CASSFLAGGDPGKQFF,TGTGCCAGCAGTTTTTTGGCGGGGGGGGACCCCGGGAAGCAGTTCTTC,few,TRBD2,TRBJ2-1,16,TRBV27
CASSMDSHKAFF,TGCGCCAGCAGCATGGACAGCCATAAAGCTTTCTTT,few,-,TRBJ1-1,12,TRBV5-1
CASSIYSGGANEQFF,TGCGCCAGCAGCATCTATAGCGGGGGGGCGAATGAGCAGTTCTTC,-,TRBD2,TRBJ2-1,15,TRBV5-1
CASSLMGDTIYF,TGTGCCAGCAGCCTGATGGGGGACACCATATATTTT,many,-,TRBJ1-3,12,TRBV3-1
CASSLGAANTGELFF,TGTGCCAGCAGCTTAGGGGCAGCGAACACCGGGGAGCTGTTTTTT,many,-,TRBJ2-2,15,TRBV7-7
CASSLDPRQGETQYF,TGTGCCAGCAGCTTAGATCCACGACAGGGCGAGACCCAGTACTTC,few,TRBD1,TRBJ2-5,15,TRBV11-2
CASSRRRRETQYF,TGTGCCAGCAGTCGAAGAAGGCGAGAGACCCAGTACTTC,few,-,TRBJ2-5,13,TRBV7-6
CASSLGGGEFGYTF,TGCGCCAGCAGCTTGGGAGGGGGCGAGTTCGGCTACACCTTC,-,TRBD1,TRBJ1-2,14,TRBV5-1
CASSAYGLLNTGELFF,TGTGCCAGCAGCGCTTATGGACTGCTGAACACCGGGGAGCTGTTTTTT,few,-,TRBJ2-2,16,TRBV7-2
CASSQDLERGRGNEQFF,TGCGCCAGCAGCCAAGATCTGGAGCGGGGGAGAGGAAATGAGCAGTTCTTC,few,TRBD2,TRBJ2-1,17,TRBV4-3
CASSTPSGTIGPRWDTQYF,TGTGCCAGCAGTACACCCTCCGGGACTATCGGGCCACGGTGGGATACGCAGTATTTT,-,TRBD2,TRBJ2-3,19,TRBV6-1
CASSPYFPPGQGVLSSYNEQFF,TGCGCCAGCAGCCCTTATTTTCCTCCGGGACAGGGAGTTCTAAGCTCCTACAATGAGCAGTTCTTC,few,TRBD1,TRBJ2-1,22,TRBV4-3
CASSAGPGGADIQYF,TGCGCCAGCAGCGCGGGTCCAGGGGGCGCGGACATTCAGTACTTC,many,TRBD1,TRBJ2-4,15,TRBV4-1
CATGGGAGTDTQYF,TGTGCTACGGGAGGGGGGGCAGGTACAGATACGCAGTATTTT,-,TRBD2,TRBJ2-3,14,TRBV6-5
CASSFSTSGATNEQFF,TGTGCCAGCAGCTTCTCCACTAGCGGGGCGACGAATGAGCAGTTCTTC,-,TRBD2,TRBJ2-1,16,TRBV28
CARSLSGLSFGIMNTEAFF,TGTGCCAGAAGCTTGTCTGGACTCTCTTTTGGGATCATGAACACTGAAGCTTTCTTT,-,-,TRBJ1-1,19,TRBV5-3
CASSFTGWSTDTQYF,TGTGCCAGCAGCTTTACGGGATGGTCCACAGATACGCAGTATTTT,-,-,TRBJ2-3,15,TRBV7-2
CASSRTGSVTEAFF,TGTGCCAGCAGCAGGACAGGGTCTGTCACTGAAGCTTTCTTT,-,TRBD1,TRBJ1-1,14,TRBV28